A single T cell receptor beta chain is shown here with its context. This sample is drawn from a study of blood T cell repertoires in COVID-19. Study at large: Italy, Spain and the United States were the sources of the convalescent and acute COVID-19 samples.

TCRdb's copy holds only in-frame clones and misses some; the assay was immunoSEQ multiplex PCR. Here the sample spans 200,000 to 250,000 clones, around 91% being singletons. Participants came from around 25 US areas, aged about 18 to 95 years. Participants in the exposed group had met a COVID-19 case in the 2 weeks before joining the study. In germline, CDR1 is SGHVS, CDR2 FQNEAQ. V lost 4 bases and J 1 base, leaving 7 bases between the germline ends. This CDR3 comprises 13 residues. Sequenced input: PBMCs or T cells enriched from blood (not recorded which). The J gene is TRBJ1-1, the V gene TRBV7-8; D ambiguous. The TCR originated in a man aged 25-40 years who had been exposed to COVID-19. The CDR3 sequence: CASSSQPNTEAFF. In DNA form, the CDR3 reads TGTGCCAGCAGCTCACAACCGAACACTGAAGCTTTCTTT.